This TCR beta chain stems from a study of T cells in Graves' hyperthyroidism and ophthalmopathy. Study as a whole: Peripheral blood collection took place at initial diagnosis, before any treatment.

RNA transcripts were the template for amplifying TCR beta CDR3 regions. First-round RT-PCR targeting the TCR CDR3 was performed with the HTBI primer set. From the multiplex PCR reads, TCRdb called clonotypes with MiXCR, one entry per CDR3 protein. Of 550,000 to 850,000 distinct CDR3 sequences detected, around 20% appear once; the ten largest clones hold approximately 15%. This clonotype came up a few times. No antigen is known for it. Source material for PBMCs was over 8 ml fresh peripheral blood. Broader study findings: Clonotypes that were expanded in thyroid above 0.001 mostly appeared in blood too.

The sequencing sample was made of blood. This clonotype originated in a woman between 45 and 60 years old with Graves' hyperthyroidism that later progressed to Graves' ophthalmopathy.

CDR3 coding DNA: TGCAGCGCCTTACAGGGATCCCCCTGGGGCGATGGCTACACCTTC. Residues: CSALQGSPWGDGYTF. The chain links TRBV29-1 to TRBJ1-2; a weak D match, TRBD1 (6 bases). With 7 bases removed from V and 6 bases from J, the gap between germline ends came to 24 bases. The CDR3 consists of 15 residues. The V gene's germline CDR1 is SQVTM and CDR2 ANQGSEA.